This TCR beta chain was found in a study of blood T cell repertoires in COVID-19. Study context: The United States, Italy and Spain were the sources of the acute and convalescent COVID-19 samples. Nucleic acid was either cDNA or gDNA, and it came from T cells, B-cell-depleted T cells, or PBMCs.

In the source study's methods: Estimates of nucleated cell counts were drawn from the amplification of reference gene primers. Sequencing used immunoSEQ multiplex PCR; TCRdb keeps in-frame clones, though not all of them. V and J calls and clone size are given by that table; D and trimming were obtained from the DNA. In the table there are some 400,000 clones, about four fifths of which are singletons. Deletions cut 0 bases from V and 7 bases from J, with 7 bases between. Germline V gene lookup returns CDR1 GTSNPN and CDR2 SVGIG (reference sequence). The CDR3 spans 13 residues. The specimen sequenced was peripheral blood. This chain joins TRBV30 and TRBJ1-6; D is undetermined. The receptor was isolated from a human donor with acute or convalescent COVID-19. The donor label of this sample is uncertain. In DNA form, the CDR3 reads TGTGCCTGGAGTGTGGCAGCGAATTCACCCCTCCACTTT. This codes for CAWSVAANSPLHF.